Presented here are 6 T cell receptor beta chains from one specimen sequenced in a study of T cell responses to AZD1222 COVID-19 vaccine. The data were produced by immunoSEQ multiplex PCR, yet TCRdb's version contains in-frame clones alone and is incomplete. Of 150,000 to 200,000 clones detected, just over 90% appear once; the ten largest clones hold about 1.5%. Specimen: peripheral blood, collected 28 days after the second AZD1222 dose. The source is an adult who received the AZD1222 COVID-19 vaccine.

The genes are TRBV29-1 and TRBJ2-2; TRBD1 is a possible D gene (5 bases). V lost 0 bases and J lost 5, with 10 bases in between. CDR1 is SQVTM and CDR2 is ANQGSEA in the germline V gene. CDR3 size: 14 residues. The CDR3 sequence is CSVEDRRGTGELFF. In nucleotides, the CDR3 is TGCAGCGTTGAAGATCGTAGGGGTACCGGGGAGCTGTTTTTT.

This chain's CDR3 is CASSLADSYVAYEQYF. CDR3 nucleotide sequence: TGTGCCAGCAGCTTAGCGGACAGTTACGTAGCGTACGAGCAGTACTTC. This sequence joins TRBV11-2 and TRBJ2-7; a weak D match, TRBD1 (6 bases). The germline V gene has CDR1 SGHAT and CDR2 FQNNGV. This CDR3 has 16 amino acids. Trimming cost V 1 base and J 4 bases, with 17 bases left between them. The complete variable domain, with remaining parts taken from reference TRBV11-2 and TRBJ2-7, reads EAGVAQSPRYKIIEKRQSVAFWCNPISGHATLYWYQQILGQGPKLLIQFQNNGVVDDSQLPKDRFSAERLKGVDSTLKIQPAKLEDSAVYLCASSLADSYVAYEQYFGPGTRLTVT.

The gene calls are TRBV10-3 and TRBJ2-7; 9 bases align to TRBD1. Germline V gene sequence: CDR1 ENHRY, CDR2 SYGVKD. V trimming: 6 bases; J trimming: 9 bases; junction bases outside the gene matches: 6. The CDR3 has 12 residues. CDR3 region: CAIRGTGTWQYF. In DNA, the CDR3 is TGTGCCATCAGGGGGACAGGGACATGGCAGTACTTC.

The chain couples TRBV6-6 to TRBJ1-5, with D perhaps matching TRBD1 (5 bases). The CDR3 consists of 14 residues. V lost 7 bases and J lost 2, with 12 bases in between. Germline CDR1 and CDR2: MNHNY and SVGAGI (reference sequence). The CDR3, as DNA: TGTGCCAGCAACCGAGGCAGGGGCAATCAGCCCCAGCATTTT. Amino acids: CASNRGRGNQPQHF.

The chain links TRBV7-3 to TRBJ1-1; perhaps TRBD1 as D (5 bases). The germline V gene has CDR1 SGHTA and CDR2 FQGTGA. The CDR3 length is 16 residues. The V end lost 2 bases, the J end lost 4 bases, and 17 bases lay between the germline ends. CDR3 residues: CASSLQKLGTGTEAFF. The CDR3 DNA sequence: TGTGCCAGCAGCTTACAAAAGCTGGGGACTGGCACTGAAGCTTTCTTT.

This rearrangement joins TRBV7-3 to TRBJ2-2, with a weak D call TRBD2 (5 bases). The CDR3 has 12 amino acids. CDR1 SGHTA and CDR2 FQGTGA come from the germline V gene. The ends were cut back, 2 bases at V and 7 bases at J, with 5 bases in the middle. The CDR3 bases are TGTGCCAGCAGCTTAGGGAGCGGGGAGCTGTTTTTT. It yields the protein CASSLGSGELFF.